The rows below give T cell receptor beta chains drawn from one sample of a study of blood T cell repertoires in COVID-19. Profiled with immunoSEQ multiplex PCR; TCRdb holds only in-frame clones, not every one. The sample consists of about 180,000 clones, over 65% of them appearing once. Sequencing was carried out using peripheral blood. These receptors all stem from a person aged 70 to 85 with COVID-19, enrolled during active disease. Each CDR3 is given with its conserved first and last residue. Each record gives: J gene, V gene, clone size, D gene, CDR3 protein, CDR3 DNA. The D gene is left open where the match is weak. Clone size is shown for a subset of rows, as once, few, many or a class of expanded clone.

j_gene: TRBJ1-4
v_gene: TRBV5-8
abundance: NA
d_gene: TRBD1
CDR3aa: CASSLAHPGGEKLFF
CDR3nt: TGTGCCAGCAGCTTAGCACACCCAGGGGGCGAAAAACTGTTTTTT

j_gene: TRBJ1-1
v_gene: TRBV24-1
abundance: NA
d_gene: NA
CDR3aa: CATSESFLGGAFF
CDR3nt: TGTGCCACCAGTGAGAGTTTCCTGGGGGGAGCTTTCTTT

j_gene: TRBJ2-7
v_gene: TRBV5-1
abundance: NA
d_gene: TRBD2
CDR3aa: CASSQRESYEQYF
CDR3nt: TGCGCCAGCAGCCAGCGGGAGTCCTACGAGCAGTACTTC

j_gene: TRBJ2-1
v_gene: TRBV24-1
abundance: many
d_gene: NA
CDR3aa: CATGGYNEQFF
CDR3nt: TGTGCCACCGGAGGATACAATGAGCAGTTCTTC

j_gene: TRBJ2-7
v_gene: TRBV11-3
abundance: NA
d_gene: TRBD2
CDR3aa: CASSLGTSGHEQYF
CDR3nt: TGTGCCAGCAGCCTCGGGACTAGCGGCCACGAGCAGTACTTC

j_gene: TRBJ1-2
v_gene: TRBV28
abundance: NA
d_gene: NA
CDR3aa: CASEHGGGNYGYTF
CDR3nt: TGTGCCAGCGAGCACGGGGGTGGAAACTATGGCTACACCTTC

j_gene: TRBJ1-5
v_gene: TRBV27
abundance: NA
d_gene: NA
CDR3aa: CASSTQGLSNQPQHF
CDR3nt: TGTGCCAGCAGCACACAGGGCTTAAGCAATCAGCCCCAGCATTTT

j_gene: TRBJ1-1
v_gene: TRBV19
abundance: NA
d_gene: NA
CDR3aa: CASGEFLSTEAFF
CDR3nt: TGTGCCAGCGGGGAGTTCCTGAGTACTGAAGCTTTCTTT

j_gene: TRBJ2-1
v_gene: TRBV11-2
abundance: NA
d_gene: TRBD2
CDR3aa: CASSSPRLAGGNEQFF
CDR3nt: TGTGCCAGCAGCTCCCCCCGGCTAGCGGGAGGCAATGAGCAGTTCTTC

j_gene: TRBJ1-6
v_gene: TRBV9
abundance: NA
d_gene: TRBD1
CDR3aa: CASSVEWRGTGLNNSPLHF
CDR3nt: TGTGCCAGCAGCGTAGAGTGGAGAGGGACAGGACTAAACAATTCACCCCTCCACTTT

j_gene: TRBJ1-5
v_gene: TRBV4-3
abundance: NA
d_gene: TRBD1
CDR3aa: CASSQELPQDRVAQPQHF
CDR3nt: TGCGCCAGCAGCCAAGAGTTGCCCCAGGACAGGGTGGCTCAGCCCCAGCATTTT

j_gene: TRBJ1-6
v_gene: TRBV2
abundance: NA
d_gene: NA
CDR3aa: CASSESGLGYNSPLHF
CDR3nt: TGTGCCAGCAGTGAATCAGGGCTGGGATATAATTCACCCCTCCACTTT

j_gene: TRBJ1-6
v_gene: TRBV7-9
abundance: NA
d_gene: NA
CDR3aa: CASSLAAGLSPLHF
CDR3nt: TGTGCCAGCAGCTTAGCAGCGGGCCTTTCACCCCTCCACTTT

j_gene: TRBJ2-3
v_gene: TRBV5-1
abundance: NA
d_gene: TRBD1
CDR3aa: CASTRRDRVTDTQYF
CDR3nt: TGCGCCAGCACCCGGAGGGACAGGGTCACAGATACGCAGTATTTT

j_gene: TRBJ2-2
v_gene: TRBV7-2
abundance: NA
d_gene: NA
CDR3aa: CASSTANTGELFF
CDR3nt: TGTGCCAGCAGCACAGCGAACACCGGGGAGCTGTTTTTT

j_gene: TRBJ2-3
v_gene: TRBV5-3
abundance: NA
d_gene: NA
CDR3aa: CARSLALRDNSTDTQYF
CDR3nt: TGTGCCAGAAGCTTGGCCCTCCGGGACAACAGCACAGATACGCAGTATTTT

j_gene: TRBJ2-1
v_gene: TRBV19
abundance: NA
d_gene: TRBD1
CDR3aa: CASSISGGFHNEQFF
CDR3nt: TGTGCCAGTAGTATATCAGGGGGCTTCCACAATGAGCAGTTCTTC

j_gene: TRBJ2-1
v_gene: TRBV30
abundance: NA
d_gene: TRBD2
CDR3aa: CAWSELAGVNEQFF
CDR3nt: TGTGCCTGGAGTGAACTAGCGGGAGTAAATGAGCAGTTCTTC

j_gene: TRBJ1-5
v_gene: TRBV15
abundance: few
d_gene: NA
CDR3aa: CATSPSTGIPPQHF
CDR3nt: TGTGCCACCAGCCCCTCAACAGGTATCCCGCCCCAGCATTTT

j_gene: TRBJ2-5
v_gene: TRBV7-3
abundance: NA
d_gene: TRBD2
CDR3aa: CASSQGWASGRETQYF
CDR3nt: TGTGCCAGCAGCCAAGGGTGGGCTAGCGGGAGGGAGACCCAGTACTTC

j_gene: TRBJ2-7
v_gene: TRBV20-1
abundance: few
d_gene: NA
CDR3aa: CSASPTSYEQYF
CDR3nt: TGCAGTGCGAGTCCGACTAGCTACGAGCAGTACTTC

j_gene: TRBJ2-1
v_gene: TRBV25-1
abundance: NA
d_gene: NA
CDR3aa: CASRFKSEQFF
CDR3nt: TGTGCCAGCCGGTTCAAGTCTGAGCAGTTCTTC

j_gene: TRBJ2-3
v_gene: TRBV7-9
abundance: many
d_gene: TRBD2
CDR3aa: CASSQGTSGGTDTQYF
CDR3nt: TGTGCCAGCAGCCAGGGGACTAGCGGGGGCACAGATACGCAGTATTTT

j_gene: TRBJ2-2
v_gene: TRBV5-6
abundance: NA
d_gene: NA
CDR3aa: CASSSVAVGKGAGELFF
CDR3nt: TGTGCCAGCAGCTCGGTGGCGGTGGGGAAAGGGGCCGGGGAGCTGTTTTTT

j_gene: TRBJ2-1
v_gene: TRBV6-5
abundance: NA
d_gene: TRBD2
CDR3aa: CASRFSGSSYNEQFF
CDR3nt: TGTGCCAGCAGATTTAGCGGGTCCTCCTACAATGAGCAGTTCTTC

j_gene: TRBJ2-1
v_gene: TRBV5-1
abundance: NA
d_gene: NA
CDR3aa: CASSLSVGGNEQFF
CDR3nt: TGCGCCAGCAGCCTTTCCGTGGGGGGCAATGAGCAGTTCTTC

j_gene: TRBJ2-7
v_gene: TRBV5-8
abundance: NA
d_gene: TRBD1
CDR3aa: CASGGRTGPREQYF
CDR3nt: TGTGCCAGCGGGGGGAGGACAGGGCCCCGCGAGCAGTACTTC

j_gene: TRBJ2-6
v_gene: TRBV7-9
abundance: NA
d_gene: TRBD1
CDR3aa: CASSSKGPRGTGANVLTF
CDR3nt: TGTGCCAGCAGCTCAAAGGGACCCAGGGGGACCGGGGCCAACGTCCTGACTTTC

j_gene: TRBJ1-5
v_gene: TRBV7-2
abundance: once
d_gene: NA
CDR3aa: CASSKGGGSGNQPQHF
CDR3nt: TGTGCCAGCAGCAAAGGCGGGGGAAGTGGCAATCAGCCCCAGCATTTT

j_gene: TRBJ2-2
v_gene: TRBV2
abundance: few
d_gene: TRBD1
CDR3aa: CASRDRALVGGELFF
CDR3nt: TGTGCCAGCCGGGACAGGGCCCTGGTCGGCGGGGAGCTGTTTTTT

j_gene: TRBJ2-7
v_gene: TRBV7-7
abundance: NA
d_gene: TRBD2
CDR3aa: CASSPSAGAIYEQYF
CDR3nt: TGTGCCAGCAGCCCCTCAGCGGGAGCCATCTACGAGCAGTACTTC

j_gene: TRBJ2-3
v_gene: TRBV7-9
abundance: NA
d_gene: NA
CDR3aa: CASSLAEGASPQYF
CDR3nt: TGTGCCAGCAGCTTAGCGGAGGGGGCGAGTCCGCAGTATTTT

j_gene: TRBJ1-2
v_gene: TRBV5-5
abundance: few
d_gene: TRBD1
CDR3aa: CASSLGTGYGYTF
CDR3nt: TGTGCCAGCAGCTTGGGGACAGGCTATGGCTACACCTTC

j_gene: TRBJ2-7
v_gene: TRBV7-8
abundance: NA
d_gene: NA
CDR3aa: CASSSRSYEQYF
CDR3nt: TGTGCCAGCAGCTCACGGAGTTACGAGCAGTACTTC

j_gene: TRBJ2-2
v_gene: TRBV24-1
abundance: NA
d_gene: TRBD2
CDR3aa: CATSETSGRARGTGELFF
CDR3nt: TGTGCCACCAGTGAGACTAGCGGGAGGGCTCGGGGCACCGGGGAGCTGTTTTTT

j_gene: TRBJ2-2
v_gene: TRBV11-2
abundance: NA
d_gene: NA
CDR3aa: CASTLQGWNTGELFF
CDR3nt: TGTGCCAGCACCTTACAGGGCTGGAACACCGGGGAGCTGTTTTTT

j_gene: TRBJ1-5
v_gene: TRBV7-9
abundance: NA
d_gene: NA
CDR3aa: CASSLVAGNNNQPQHF
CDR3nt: TGTGCCAGCAGCTTAGTGGCGGGTAATAACAATCAGCCCCAGCATTTT

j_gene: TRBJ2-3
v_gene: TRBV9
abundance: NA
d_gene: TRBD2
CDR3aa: CASSMVSGARADTQYF
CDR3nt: TGTGCCAGCAGCATGGTTAGCGGGGCCAGAGCAGATACGCAGTATTTT

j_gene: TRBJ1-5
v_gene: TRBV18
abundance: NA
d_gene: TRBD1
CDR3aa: CASSLYRGNQPQHF
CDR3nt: TGTGCCAGCTCCCTTTACAGGGGGAATCAGCCCCAGCATTTT

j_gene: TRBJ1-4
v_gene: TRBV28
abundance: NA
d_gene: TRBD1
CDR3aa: CASSLPQGGEKLFF
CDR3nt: TGTGCCAGCAGTTTACCCCAGGGGGGTGAAAAACTGTTTTTT

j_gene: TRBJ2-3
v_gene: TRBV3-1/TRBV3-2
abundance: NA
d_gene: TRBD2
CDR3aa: CASSRLAGAGTDTQYF
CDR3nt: TGTGCCAGCAGCCGACTAGCGGGGGCTGGCACAGATACGCAGTATTTT

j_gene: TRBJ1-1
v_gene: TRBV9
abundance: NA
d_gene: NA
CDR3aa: CASSAKSGTLEAFF
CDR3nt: TGTGCCAGCAGCGCGAAATCAGGAACACTTGAAGCTTTCTTT

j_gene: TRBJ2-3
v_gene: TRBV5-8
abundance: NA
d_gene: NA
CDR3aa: CASSWNQGTADTQYF
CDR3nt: TGTGCCAGCAGCTGGAATCAGGGGACCGCAGATACGCAGTATTTT

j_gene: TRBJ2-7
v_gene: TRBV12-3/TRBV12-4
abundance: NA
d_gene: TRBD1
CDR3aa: CASSSGQVYEQYF
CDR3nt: TGTGCCAGCAGTTCCGGACAGGTCTACGAGCAGTACTTC

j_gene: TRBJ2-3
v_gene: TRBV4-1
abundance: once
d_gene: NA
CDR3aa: CASSWTETDTQYF
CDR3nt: TGCGCCAGCAGTTGGACAGAAACAGATACGCAGTATTTT

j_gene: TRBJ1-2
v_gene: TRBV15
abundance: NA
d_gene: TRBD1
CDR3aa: CATSRDLGTGLSLYGYTF
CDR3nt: TGTGCCACCAGCAGAGATTTAGGGACAGGGTTATCCCTCTATGGCTACACCTTC

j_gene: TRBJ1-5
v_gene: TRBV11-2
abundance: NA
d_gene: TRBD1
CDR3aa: CASSPRTGSDQPQHF
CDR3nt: TGTGCCAGCAGCCCCCGGACAGGGTCAGATCAGCCCCAGCATTTT

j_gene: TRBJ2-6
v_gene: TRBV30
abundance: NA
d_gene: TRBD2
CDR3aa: CAWSVYLGLAGGTSGANVLTF
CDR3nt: TGTGCCTGGAGCGTTTATCTCGGGCTAGCGGGAGGGACCTCTGGGGCCAACGTCCTGACTTTC

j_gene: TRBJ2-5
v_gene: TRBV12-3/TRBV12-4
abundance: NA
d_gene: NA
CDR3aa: CASRIAGETQYF
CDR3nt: TGTGCCAGCAGAATCGCGGGGGAGACCCAGTACTTC

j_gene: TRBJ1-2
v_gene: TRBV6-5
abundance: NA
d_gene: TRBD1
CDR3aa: CASRGTGEYGYTF
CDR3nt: TGTGCCAGCAGGGGGACAGGGGAGTATGGCTACACCTTC

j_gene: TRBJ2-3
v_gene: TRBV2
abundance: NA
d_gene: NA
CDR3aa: CASNPGGAGDTQYF
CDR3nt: TGTGCCAGCAATCCGGGCGGGGCTGGGGATACGCAGTATTTT

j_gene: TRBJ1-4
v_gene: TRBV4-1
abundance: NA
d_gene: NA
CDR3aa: CASSLLGAEKLFF
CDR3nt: TGCGCCAGCAGCCTCCTGGGGGCAGAAAAACTGTTTTTT

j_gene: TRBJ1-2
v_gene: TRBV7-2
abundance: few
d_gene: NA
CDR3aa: CASSQYRGADGYTF
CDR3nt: TGTGCCAGCAGCCAATATCGGGGGGCGGATGGCTACACCTTC

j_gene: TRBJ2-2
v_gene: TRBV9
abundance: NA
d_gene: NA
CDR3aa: CASSVARTGELFF
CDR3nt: TGTGCCAGCAGCGTAGCGAGGACCGGGGAGCTGTTTTTT

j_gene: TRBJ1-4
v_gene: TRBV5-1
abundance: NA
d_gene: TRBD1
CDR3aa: CASSTTGGDEKLFF
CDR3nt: TGCGCCAGCAGCACGACAGGGGGGGACGAAAAACTGTTTTTT

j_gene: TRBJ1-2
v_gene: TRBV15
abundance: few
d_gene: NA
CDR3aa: CATSKQDYGYTF
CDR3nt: TGTGCCACCAGCAAACAGGACTATGGCTACACCTTC

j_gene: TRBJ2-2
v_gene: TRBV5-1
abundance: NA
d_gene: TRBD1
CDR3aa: CASTRTGGGGELFF
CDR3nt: TGCGCCAGCACAAGGACAGGGGGCGGCGGGGAGCTGTTTTTT

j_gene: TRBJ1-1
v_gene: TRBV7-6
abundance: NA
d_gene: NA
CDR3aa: CASSGAPRGIDTEAFF
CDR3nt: TGTGCCAGCAGCGGGGCCCCTAGGGGGATCGACACTGAAGCTTTCTTT